These 3 T cell receptor beta chains came from one sample sequenced in a study of CD8+ T cells in alopecia areata. The treatment denotes: oral pan-JAK inhibitor, 5-10 mg twice daily. The sequencing template was cDNA reverse transcribed from extracted RNA. Assay: immunoSEQ multiplex PCR; the TCRdb copy retains only in-frame clones and omits some. The table has around 290,000 clones, 58% seen once. Here the sequenced sample was CD4+ T cells sorted from blood, taken at week 24, from a patient treated with tofacitinib. These receptors all stem from a human donor with alopecia areata.

The chain uses TRBV7-2 and TRBJ2-5; D possibly matches TRBD1 or TRBD2 (5 bases each). Per germline, CDR1 SGHTA and CDR2 FQGNSA. This CDR3 has 16 amino acids. The V gene lost 4 bases and the J gene lost 1 base, with 16 bases spanning the gap. CDR3 nucleotides: TGTGCCAGCAGCTCGGGAACCGGGACGGCCCAAGAGACCCAGTACTTC. Translating it yields CASSSGTGTAQETQYF.

The chain carries TRBV28 and TRBJ1-3; TRBD1 agrees at 9 bases. This CDR3 has 14 residues. In germline, CDR1 is MDHEN, CDR2 SYDVKM. Trimming at V came to 2 bases and at J to 10 bases, leaving 6 bases not matched to a gene. Here the CDR3 reads CASSLGTGRRTIYF. The CDR3 bases are TGTGCCAGCAGTTTAGGGACAGGGAGAAGAACCATATATTTT.

This clone turned up a few times. The DNA for the CDR3 is TGTGCCAGCAGCGTGGACGGGGACTATGGCTACACCTTC. It codes for CASSVDGDYGYTF. V usage is TRBV2 and J usage is TRBJ1-2; D unclear. V dropped 6 bases and J dropped 3 bases, with 11 bases sitting between them. Looked up from germline, CDR1 is SNHLY and CDR2 is FYNNEI. The CDR3 covers 13 residues.